The present T cell receptor beta chain was sequenced within a study of shared clonotypes between healthy human individuals. Overall study results and limits: A reduction in generation probabilities was seen for non-shared clonotypes relative to those shared by all four donors.

V was clipped by 7 bases and J by 9 bases; unmatched bases: 10. Germline lookup yields CDR1 MNHNS and CDR2 SASEGT. The CDR3 is made up of 14 amino acids. Notes on this clone: The antigen is unknown.

Libraries were prepared by immunoSEQ multiplex PCR; TCRdb keeps only in-frame clonotypes and omits some of them. This sample carries about 2.4 million clones, approximately 94% of them seen once, and the ten largest clones take over 0.12%. This TCR derives from a man younger than 30 in good health. The chain joins TRBV6-1 to TRBJ2-4; 9 bases are a match to TRBD1. Source material: naive CD4+ T cells sorted from blood. Documented subset: CD45RA+ positively selected. CDR3 bases: TGTGCCAGCACCCCGGGACAGGGAAGGTTCATTCAGTACTTC. Its translation: CASTPGQGRFIQYF.